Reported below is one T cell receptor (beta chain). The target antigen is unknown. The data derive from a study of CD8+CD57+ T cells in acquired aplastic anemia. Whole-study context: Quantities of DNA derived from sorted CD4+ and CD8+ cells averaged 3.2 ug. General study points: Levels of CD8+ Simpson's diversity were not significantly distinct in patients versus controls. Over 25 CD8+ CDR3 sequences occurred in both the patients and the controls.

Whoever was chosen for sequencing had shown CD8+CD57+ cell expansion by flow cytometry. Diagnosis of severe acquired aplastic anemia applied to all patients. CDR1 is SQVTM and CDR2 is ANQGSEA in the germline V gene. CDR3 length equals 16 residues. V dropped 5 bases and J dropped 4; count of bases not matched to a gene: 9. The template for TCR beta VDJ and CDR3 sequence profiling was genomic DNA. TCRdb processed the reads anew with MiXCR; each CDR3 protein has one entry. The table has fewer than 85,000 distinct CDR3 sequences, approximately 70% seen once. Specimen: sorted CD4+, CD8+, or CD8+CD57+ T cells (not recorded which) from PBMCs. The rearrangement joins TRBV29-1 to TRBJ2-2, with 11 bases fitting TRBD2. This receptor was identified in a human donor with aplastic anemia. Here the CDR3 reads CSVLMTSGILTGELFF. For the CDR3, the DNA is TGCAGCGTTCTAATGACTAGCGGGATTCTCACCGGGGAGCTGTTTTTT.